One T cell receptor (beta chain) is described in this entry. The sample belongs to a study of blood T cell repertoires in COVID-19. TCRdb's copy holds only in-frame clones and misses some; the assay was immunoSEQ multiplex PCR. The sample shows tens of thousands of clones, approximately 93% of them seen only once. The ends lost 4 bases at V and 1 base at J; junction bases unmatched: 13. Germline CDR1 and CDR2: SGHRS and YFSETQ. CDR3 size: 18 residues. The source of this sequence is a human donor with active COVID-19. The donor label of this sample is uncertain. Input material: peripheral blood. The chain joins TRBV5-1 to TRBJ1-5; TRBD1 aligns across 8 bases. DNA for the CDR3: TGCGCCAGCAGCCGTACGACCAACAGGGGGAACAGCAATCAGCCCCAGCATTTT. Its translation: CASSRTTNRGNSNQPQHF.